A selection of T cell receptor beta chains follows, all from one sample in a study of cytomegalovirus exposure and HLA in healthy donors. Profiled with immunoSEQ multiplex PCR; TCRdb holds only in-frame clones, not every one. The sample lists 150,000 or so clones, around 83% seen once, with 2% to 2.5% in the top ten. The sample taken for sequencing was PBMCs. These receptors were obtained from a woman in her late teens or twenties in good health and CMV-seronegative. The CDR3 runs from the conserved cysteine through the conserved F or W. The D gene is left open where the match is weak. Not all rows give a size; the values are once, few, many and, for expanded clones, a class.

v_call	clone_size	d_call	cdr3_length	j_call	cdr3_aa	cdr3_nt
TRBV7-8	NA	NA	11	TRBJ2-5	CASSLSSTQYF	TGTGCCAGCAGCTTATCCTCGACCCAGTACTTC
TRBV5-8	NA	TRBD2	16	TRBJ2-2	CASSLRREANTGELFF	TGTGCCAGCAGTCTCCGGCGGGAGGCTAACACCGGGGAGCTGTTTTTT
TRBV5-1	once	TRBD1	14	TRBJ1-5	CASSPQGVDQPQHF	TGCGCCAGCAGCCCCCAGGGGGTAGATCAGCCCCAGCATTTT
TRBV28	once	NA	17	TRBJ1-5	CASRSTLGRGGDQPQHF	TGTGCCAGCAGGTCAACCCTCGGCAGGGGTGGGGATCAGCCCCAGCATTTT
TRBV2	NA	TRBD1	15	TRBJ2-2	CASGPYRGITGELFF	TGTGCCAGCGGCCCTTACAGGGGGATTACCGGGGAGCTGTTTTTT
TRBV28	NA	TRBD1	15	TRBJ1-2	CASSPPRQGNYGYTF	TGTGCCAGCAGTCCCCCCCGACAGGGAAACTATGGCTACACCTTC
TRBV28	once	NA	15	TRBJ1-5	CASSITGGSNQPQHF	TGTGCCAGCAGTATCACCGGGGGTAGCAATCAGCCCCAGCATTTT
TRBV4-1	few	TRBD2	15	TRBJ2-3	CASSAAAGGPDTQYF	TGCGCCAGCAGCGCCGCAGCGGGGGGGCCAGATACGCAGTATTTT
TRBV5-1	NA	TRBD2	15	TRBJ2-7	CASSPAGREDYEQYF	TGCGCCAGCAGCCCAGCGGGACGGGAAGACTACGAGCAGTACTTC
TRBV5-8	NA	TRBD1	15	TRBJ1-2	CASSTTGARRYGYTF	TGTGCCAGCAGCACCACAGGGGCGCGTCGCTATGGCTACACCTTC
TRBV27	once	TRBD1	13	TRBJ2-3	CASWDRVLDTQYF	TGTGCCAGCTGGGACAGGGTTTTAGATACGCAGTATTTT
TRBV7-8	NA	TRBD1	18	TRBJ2-5	CASSLVDRGSGLQETQYF	TGTGCCAGCAGCTTAGTTGACAGGGGGTCCGGTCTCCAAGAGACCCAGTACTTC
TRBV4-2	NA	NA	15	TRBJ1-5	CASSQDGAGPQPQHF	TGTGCCAGCAGCCAAGATGGGGCAGGGCCTCAGCCCCAGCATTTT
TRBV19	NA	NA	14	TRBJ1-1	CASSNHRDLYRAFF	TGTGCCAGTAGTAACCACCGGGATCTTTATAGGGCTTTCTTT
TRBV5-6	NA	NA	14	TRBJ2-3	CASSLDRSTDTQYF	TGTGCCAGCAGCTTGGATCGTAGCACAGATACGCAGTATTTT
TRBV11-2	NA	NA	14	TRBJ2-7	CASSSWTVSYEQYF	TGTGCCAGCAGCTCGTGGACTGTCTCCTACGAGCAGTACTTC
TRBV28	NA	NA	14	TRBJ1-1	CASSPYLEGVEAFF	TGTGCCAGCAGTCCCTATCTCGAGGGGGTTGAAGCTTTCTTT
TRBV7-2	NA	TRBD2	14	TRBJ2-7	CASSPRAGGYEQYF	TGTGCCAGCAGCCCCCGCGCGGGAGGCTACGAGCAGTACTTC
TRBV11-2	once	TRBD2	18	TRBJ2-5	CASSLTIGSGGNQETQYF	TGTGCCAGCAGCTTAACGATTGGTAGCGGGGGGAACCAAGAGACCCAGTACTTC
TRBV28	NA	NA	13	TRBJ2-7	CASTGTFAYEQYF	TGTGCCAGCACCGGGACTTTCGCCTACGAGCAGTACTTC
TRBV2	NA	NA	15	TRBJ2-7	CASSEVNRDRYEQYF	TGTGCCAGCAGTGAAGTGAACAGGGACCGCTACGAGCAGTACTTC
TRBV2	NA	NA	16	TRBJ2-1	CASMVGSQPYYNEQFF	TGTGCCAGCATGGTGGGCTCTCAGCCGTACTACAATGAGCAGTTCTTC
TRBV5-4	NA	TRBD1	13	TRBJ2-2	CASSAQGGGELFF	TGTGCCAGCAGCGCACAGGGGGGCGGGGAGCTGTTTTTT
TRBV6-6	NA	NA	15	TRBJ2-3	CAIRRGTGRTDTQYF	TGTGCCATTCGTAGGGGCACAGGGCGCACAGATACGCAGTATTTT
TRBV11-2	NA	NA	15	TRBJ1-5	CASSLDPRGNQPQHF	TGTGCCAGCAGCTTAGACCCCCGTGGCAATCAGCCCCAGCATTTT
TRBV11-2	NA	NA	14	TRBJ1-3	CASSKRSGGNTIYF	TGTGCCAGCAGCAAAAGGAGTGGTGGAAACACCATATATTTT
TRBV4-2	NA	NA	15	TRBJ2-7	CASSQGSGQSYEQYF	TGTGCCAGCAGCCAAGGGAGCGGACAGTCCTACGAGCAGTACTTC
TRBV19	NA	NA	13	TRBJ2-2	CATSWGRTGELFF	TGTGCCACCTCGTGGGGGCGGACCGGGGAGCTGTTTTTT